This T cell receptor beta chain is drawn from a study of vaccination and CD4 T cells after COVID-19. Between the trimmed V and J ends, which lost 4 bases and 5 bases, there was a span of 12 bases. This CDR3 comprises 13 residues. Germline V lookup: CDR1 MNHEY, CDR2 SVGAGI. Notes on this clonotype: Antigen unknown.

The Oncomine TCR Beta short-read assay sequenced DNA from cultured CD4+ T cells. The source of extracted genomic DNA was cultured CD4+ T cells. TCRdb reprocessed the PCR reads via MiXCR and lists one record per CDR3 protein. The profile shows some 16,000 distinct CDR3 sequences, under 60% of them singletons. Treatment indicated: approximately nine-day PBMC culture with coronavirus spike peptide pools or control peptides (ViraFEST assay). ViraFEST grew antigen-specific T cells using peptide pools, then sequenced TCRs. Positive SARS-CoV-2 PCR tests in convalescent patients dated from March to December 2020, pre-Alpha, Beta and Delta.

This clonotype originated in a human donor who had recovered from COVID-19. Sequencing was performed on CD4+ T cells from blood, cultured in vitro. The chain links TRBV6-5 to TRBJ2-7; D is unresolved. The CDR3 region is CASSSLSQNEQYF. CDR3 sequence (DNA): TGTGCCAGCAGTTCGCTTTCTCAAAACGAGCAGTACTTC.